This entry describes one TCR beta chain. Its antigen is not identified. Profiling relied on immunoSEQ multiplex PCR, and the TCRdb table lists in-frame clones only, not all of them. This table has 85,000 or so clones, 70% to 90% appearing once. This CDR3 has 14 residues. V was cut by 6 bases and J by 7 bases, with 13 bases left in between. Germline V gene sequence: CDR1 SGHTA, CDR2 FQGTGA. The sample belongs to a study of OX40 agonist ivuxolimab in advanced cancers. Whole-study context: Patients received the agonistic anti-OX40 (CD134) antibody ivuxolimab. The study gave patients intravenous ivuxolimab at 0.01 to 10 mg/kg every 2 weeks. Study-wide findings and caveats: Patients who responded partially at 0.1-3.0 mg/kg showed clonal expansion ranking among the lowest.

V and J are TRBV7-3 and TRBJ1-6; TRBD1 is a possible D gene (6 bases). This sample comprised CD4+ or CD8+ T cells sorted from blood, obtained in a trial of the OX40 agonist ivuxolimab. This TCR came from an adult with an advanced solid tumor such as melanoma, head and neck, liver or kidney cancer. The CDR3 DNA is TGTGCCAGCAGACACGGACAGCCCAATTCACCCCTCCACTTT. It is translated as CASRHGQPNSPLHF. The full variable domain, its missing parts supplied by reference TRBV7-3 and TRBJ1-6, is GAGVSQTPSNKVTEKGKYVELRCDPISGHTALYWYRQSLGQGPEFLIYFQGTGAADDSGLPNDRFFAVRPEGSVSTLKIQRTERGDSAVYLCASRHGQPNSPLHFGNGTRLTVT.